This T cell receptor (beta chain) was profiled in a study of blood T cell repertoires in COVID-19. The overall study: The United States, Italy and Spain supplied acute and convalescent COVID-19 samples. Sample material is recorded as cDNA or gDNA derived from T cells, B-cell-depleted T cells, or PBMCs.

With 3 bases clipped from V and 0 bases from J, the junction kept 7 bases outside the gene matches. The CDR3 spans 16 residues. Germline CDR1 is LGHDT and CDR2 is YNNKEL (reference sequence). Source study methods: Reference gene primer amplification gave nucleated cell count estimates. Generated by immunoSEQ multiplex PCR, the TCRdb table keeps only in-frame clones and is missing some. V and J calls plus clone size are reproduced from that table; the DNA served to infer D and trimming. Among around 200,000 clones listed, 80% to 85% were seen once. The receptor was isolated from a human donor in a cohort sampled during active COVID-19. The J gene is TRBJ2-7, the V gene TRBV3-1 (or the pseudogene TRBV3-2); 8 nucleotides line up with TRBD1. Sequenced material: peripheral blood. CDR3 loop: CASSHYRQGTSYEQYF. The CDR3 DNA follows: TGTGCCAGCAGCCACTATCGACAGGGGACCTCCTACGAGCAGTACTTC.